The present entry profiles one T cell receptor beta chain with its context. The data belong to a study of blood T cell repertoires in COVID-19. Study-wide background: T cells, B-cell-depleted T cells, or PBMCs supplied cDNA or gDNA.

Sequenced by immunoSEQ multiplex PCR; TCRdb stores in-frame clones only, minus some. The sample includes about 250,000 clones, 81% of them seen just once. Sequenced sample: peripheral blood. This clonotype originated in a woman of 80 years or more with acute or convalescent COVID-19.

The CDR3 loop is CASSPSLLSTDTQYF. CDR3 nucleotides: TGTGCCAGCAGCCCAAGCCTATTAAGTACAGATACGCAGTATTTT. The chain uses TRBV7-9 and TRBJ2-3; D unresolved. This CDR3 is built from 15 residues. Trimming pared 5 bases from V and 3 bases from J, leaving 15 bases between. CDR1 is SEHNR and CDR2 is FQNEAQ in the germline V gene (reference sequence).